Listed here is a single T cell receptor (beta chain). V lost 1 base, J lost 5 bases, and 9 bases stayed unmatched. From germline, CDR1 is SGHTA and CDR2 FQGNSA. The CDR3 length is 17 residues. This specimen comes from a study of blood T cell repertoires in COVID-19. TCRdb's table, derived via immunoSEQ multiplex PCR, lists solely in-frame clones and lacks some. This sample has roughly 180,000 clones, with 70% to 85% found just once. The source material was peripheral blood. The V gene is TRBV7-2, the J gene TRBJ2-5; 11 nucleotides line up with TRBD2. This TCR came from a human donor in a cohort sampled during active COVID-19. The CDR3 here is CASSLGGLAEVGETQYF. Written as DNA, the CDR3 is TGTGCCAGCAGCTTAGGGGGACTAGCGGAGGTCGGGGAGACCCAGTACTTC.